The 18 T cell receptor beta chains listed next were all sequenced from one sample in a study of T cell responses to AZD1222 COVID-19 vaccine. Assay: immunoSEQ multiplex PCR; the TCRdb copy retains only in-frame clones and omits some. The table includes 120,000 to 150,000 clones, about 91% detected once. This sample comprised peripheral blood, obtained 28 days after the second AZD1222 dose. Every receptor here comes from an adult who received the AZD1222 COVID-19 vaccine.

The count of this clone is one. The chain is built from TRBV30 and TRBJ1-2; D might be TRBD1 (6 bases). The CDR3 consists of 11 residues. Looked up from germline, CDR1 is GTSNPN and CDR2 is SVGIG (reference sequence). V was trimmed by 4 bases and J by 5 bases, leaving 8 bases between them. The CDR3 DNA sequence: TGTGCCTGGACGGACAGTTATGGCTACACCTTC. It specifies CAWTDSYGYTF.

The CDR3 region is CASSLAGLAVGGEQFF. CDR3 bases: TGTGCCAGCAGCTTAGCAGGACTAGCGGTTGGGGGTGAGCAGTTCTTC. The V and J genes are TRBV7-6 and TRBJ2-1, with 10 bases identical to TRBD2. Trimming at V came to 0 bases and at J to 9 bases, leaving 8 bases not matched to a gene. Looked up from germline, CDR1 is SGHVS and CDR2 is FNYEAQ. The CDR3 is 16 residues long.

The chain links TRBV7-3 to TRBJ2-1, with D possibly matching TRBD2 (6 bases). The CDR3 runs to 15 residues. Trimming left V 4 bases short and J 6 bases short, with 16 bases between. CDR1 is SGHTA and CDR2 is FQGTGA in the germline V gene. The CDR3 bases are TGTGCCAGCAGCTCAAAACGGGGACTTCCCAATGAGCAGTTCTTC. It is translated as CASSSKRGLPNEQFF.

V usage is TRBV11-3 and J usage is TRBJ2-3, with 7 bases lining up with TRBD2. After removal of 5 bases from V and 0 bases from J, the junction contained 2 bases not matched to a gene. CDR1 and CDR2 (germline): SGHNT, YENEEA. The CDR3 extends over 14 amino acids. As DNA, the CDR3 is TGTGCCAGCAGCCCAGCGGGAAGCACAGATACGCAGTATTTT. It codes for CASSPAGSTDTQYF.

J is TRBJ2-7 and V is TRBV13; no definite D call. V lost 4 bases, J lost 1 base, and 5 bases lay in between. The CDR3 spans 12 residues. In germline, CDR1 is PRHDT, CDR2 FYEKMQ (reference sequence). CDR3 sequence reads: CASSSLSYEQYF. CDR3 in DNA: TGTGCCAGCAGCTCCCTTTCCTACGAGCAGTACTTC.

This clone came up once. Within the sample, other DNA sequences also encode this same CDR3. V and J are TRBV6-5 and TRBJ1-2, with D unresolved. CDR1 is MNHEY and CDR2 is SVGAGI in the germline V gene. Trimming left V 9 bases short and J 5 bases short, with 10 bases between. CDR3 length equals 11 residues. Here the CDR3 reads CASMQVYGYTF. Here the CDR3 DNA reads TGTGCCAGTATGCAGGTTTATGGCTACACCTTC.

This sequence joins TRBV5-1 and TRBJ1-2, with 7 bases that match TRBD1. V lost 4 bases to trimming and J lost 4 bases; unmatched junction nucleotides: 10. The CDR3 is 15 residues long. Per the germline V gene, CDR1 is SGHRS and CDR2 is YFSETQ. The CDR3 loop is CASSLRQGIFYGYTF. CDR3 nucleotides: TGCGCCAGCAGCCTGAGACAGGGAATATTCTATGGCTACACCTTC.

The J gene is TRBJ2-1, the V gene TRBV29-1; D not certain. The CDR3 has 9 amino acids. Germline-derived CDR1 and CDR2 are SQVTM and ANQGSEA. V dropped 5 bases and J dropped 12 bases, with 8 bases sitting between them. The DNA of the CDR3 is TGCAGCGTTTCGTCGGGGCAGTTCTTC. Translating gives CSVSSGQFF.

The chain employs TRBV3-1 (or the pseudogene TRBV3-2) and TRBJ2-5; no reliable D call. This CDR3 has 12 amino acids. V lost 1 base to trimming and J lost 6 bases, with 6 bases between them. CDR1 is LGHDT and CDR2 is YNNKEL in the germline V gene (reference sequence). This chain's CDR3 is CASSQVFQTQYF. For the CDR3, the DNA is TGTGCCAGCAGCCAAGTGTTTCAGACCCAGTACTTC.

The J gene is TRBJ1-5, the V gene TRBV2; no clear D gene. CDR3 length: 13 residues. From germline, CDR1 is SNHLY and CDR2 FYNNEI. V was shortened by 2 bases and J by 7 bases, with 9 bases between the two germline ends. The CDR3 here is CASSEQPFQPQHF. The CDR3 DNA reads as TGTGCCAGCAGTGAACAGCCGTTCCAGCCCCAGCATTTT.

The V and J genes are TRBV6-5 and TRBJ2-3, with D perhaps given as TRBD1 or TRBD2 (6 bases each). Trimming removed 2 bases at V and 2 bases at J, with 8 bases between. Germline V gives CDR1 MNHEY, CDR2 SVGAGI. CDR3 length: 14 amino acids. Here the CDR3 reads CASSYPGATDTQYF. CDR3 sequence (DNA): TGTGCCAGCAGTTACCCGGGGGCCACAGATACGCAGTATTTT.

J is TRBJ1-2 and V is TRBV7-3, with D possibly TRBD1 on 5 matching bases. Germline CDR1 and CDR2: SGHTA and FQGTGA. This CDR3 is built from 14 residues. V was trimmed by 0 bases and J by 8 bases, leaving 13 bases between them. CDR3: CASSLTGDRPGYTF. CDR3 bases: TGTGCCAGCAGCTTAACAGGGGACCGACCGGGCTACACCTTC.

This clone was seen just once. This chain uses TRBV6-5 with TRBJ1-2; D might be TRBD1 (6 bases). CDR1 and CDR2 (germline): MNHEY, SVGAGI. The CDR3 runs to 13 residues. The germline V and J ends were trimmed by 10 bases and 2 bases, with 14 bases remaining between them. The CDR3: CATNRVPNYGYTF. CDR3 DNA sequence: TGTGCCACCAACAGGGTCCCAAACTATGGCTACACCTTC.

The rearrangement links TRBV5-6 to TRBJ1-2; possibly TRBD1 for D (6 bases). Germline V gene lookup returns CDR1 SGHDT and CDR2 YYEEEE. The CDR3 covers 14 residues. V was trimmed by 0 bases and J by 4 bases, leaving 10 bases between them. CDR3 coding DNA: TGTGCCAGCAGCTTGGTTCAGGGGTTCTATGGCTACACCTTC. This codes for CASSLVQGFYGYTF. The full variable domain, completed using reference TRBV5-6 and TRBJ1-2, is DAGVTQSPTHLIKTRGQQVTLRCSPKSGHDTVSWYQQALGQGPQFIFQYYEEEERQRGNFPDRFSGHQFPNYSSELNVNALLLGDSALYLCASSLVQGFYGYTFGSGTRLTVV.

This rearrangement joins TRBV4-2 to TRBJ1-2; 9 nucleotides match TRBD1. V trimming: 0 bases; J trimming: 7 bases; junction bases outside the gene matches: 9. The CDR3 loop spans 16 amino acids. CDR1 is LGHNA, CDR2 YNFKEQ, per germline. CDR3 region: CASSQDPGTGHPGYTF. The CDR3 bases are TGTGCCAGCAGCCAAGATCCCGGGACAGGGCATCCTGGCTACACCTTC.

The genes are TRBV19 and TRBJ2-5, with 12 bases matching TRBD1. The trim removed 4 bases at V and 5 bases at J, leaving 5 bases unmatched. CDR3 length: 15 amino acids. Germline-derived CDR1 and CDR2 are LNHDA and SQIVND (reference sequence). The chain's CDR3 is CASSTGTGGRETQYF. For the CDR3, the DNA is TGTGCCAGTAGTACCGGGACAGGGGGCCGGGAGACCCAGTACTTC.

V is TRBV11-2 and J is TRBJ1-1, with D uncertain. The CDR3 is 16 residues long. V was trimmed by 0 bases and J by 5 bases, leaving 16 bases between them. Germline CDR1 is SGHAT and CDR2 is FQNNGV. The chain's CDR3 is CASSLERAGSGTEAFF. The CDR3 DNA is TGTGCCAGCAGCTTAGAGAGGGCAGGCTCGGGTACTGAAGCTTTCTTT.

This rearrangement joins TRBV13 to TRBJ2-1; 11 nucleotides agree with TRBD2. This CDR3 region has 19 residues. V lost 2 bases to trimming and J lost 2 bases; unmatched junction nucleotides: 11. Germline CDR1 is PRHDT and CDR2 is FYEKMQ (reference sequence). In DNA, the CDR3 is TGTGCCAGCAGCTTAACCTTGGGGACTAGCGGAGGGACCTACAATGAGCAGTTCTTC. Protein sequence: CASSLTLGTSGGTYNEQFF. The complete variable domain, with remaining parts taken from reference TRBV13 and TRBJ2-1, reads AAGVIQSPRHLIKEKRETATLKCYPIPRHDTVYWYQQGPGQDPQFLISFYEKMQSDKGSIPDRFSAQQFSDYHSELNMSSLELGDSALYFCASSLTLGTSGGTYNEQFFGPGTRLTVL.